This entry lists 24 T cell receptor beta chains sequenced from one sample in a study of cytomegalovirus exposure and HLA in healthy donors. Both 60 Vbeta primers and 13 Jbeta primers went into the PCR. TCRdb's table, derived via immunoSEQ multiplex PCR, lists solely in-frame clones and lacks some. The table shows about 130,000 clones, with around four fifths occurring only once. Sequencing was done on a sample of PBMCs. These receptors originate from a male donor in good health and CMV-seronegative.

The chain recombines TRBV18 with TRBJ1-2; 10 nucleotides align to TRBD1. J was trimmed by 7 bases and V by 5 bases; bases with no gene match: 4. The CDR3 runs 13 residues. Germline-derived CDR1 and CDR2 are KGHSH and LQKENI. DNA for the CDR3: TGTGCCAGCTCATGGGACAGGGGTATTGGCTACACCTTC. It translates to CASSWDRGIGYTF.

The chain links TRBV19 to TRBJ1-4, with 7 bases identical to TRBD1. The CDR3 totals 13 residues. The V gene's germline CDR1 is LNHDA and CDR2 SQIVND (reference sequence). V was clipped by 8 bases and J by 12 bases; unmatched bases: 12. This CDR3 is CASAEMNRGELFF. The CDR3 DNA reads TGTGCCAGTGCCGAAATGAACAGGGGAGAACTGTTTTTT.

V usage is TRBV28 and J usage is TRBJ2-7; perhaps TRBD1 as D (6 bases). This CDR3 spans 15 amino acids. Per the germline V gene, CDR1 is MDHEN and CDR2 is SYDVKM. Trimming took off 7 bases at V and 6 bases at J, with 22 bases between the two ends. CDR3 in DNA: TGTGCCAGCACTCCGGTAGGGGGATCGGGATCCGAGCAGTACTTC. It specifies CASTPVGGSGSEQYF.

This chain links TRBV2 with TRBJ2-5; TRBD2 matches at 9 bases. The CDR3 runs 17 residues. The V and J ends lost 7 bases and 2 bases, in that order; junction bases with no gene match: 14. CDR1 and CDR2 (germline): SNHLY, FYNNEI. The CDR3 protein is CASKAGASGNLQETQYF. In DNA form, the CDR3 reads TGTGCCAGCAAAGCTGGGGCTAGCGGGAATTTGCAAGAGACCCAGTACTTC.

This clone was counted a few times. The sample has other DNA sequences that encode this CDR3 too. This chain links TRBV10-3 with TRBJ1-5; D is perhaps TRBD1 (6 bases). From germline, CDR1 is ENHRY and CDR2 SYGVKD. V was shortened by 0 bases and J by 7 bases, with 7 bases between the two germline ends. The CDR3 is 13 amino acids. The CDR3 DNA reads TGTGCCATCAGTGAGTCGACAGGCCAGCCCCAGCATTTT. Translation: CAISESTGQPQHF.

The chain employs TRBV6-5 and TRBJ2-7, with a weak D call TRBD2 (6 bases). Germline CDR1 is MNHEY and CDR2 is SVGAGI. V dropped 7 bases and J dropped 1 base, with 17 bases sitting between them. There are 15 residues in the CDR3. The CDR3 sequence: CASTPGLLNSYEQYF. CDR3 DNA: TGTGCCAGCACCCCGGGACTTCTCAATTCCTACGAGCAGTACTTC.

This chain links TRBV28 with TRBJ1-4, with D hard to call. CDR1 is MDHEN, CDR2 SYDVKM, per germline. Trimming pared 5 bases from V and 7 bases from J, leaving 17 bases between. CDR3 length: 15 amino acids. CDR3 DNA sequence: TGTGCCAGCAGTCCCCCGGGGTGGGTAGGTGAAAAACTGTTTTTT. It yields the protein CASSPPGWVGEKLFF. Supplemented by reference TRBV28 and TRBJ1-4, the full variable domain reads DVKVTQSSRYLVKRTGEKVFLECVQDMDHENMFWYRQDPGLGLRLIYFSYDVKMKEKGDIPEGYSVSREKKERFSLILESASTNQTSMYLCASSPPGWVGEKLFFGSGTQLSVL.

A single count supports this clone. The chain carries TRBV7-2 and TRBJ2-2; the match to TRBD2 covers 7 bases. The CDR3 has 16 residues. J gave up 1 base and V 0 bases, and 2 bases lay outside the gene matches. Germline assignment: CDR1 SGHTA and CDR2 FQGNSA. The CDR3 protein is CASSLALAGNTGELFF. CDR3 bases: TGTGCCAGCAGCTTAGCTTTAGCGGGGAACACCGGGGAGCTGTTTTTT. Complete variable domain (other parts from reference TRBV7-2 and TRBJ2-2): GAGVSQSPSNKVTEKGKDVELRCDPISGHTALYWYRQSLGQGLEFLIYFQGNSAPDKSGLPSDRFSAERTGGSVSTLTIQRTQQEDSAVYLCASSLALAGNTGELFFGEGSRLTVL.

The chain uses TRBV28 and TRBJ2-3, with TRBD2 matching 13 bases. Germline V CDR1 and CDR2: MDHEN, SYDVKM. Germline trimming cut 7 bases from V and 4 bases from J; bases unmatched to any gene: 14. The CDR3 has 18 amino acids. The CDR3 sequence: CASNVYWTSGRRADTQYF. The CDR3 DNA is TGTGCCAGCAACGTGTATTGGACTAGCGGGAGACGCGCAGATACGCAGTATTTT.

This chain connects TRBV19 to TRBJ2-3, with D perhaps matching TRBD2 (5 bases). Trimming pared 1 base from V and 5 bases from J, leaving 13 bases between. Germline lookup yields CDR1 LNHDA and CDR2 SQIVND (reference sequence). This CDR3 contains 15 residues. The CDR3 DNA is TGTGCCAGTAGTATAGGGACGGGGAGTAAAGATACGCAGTATTTT. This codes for CASSIGTGSKDTQYF. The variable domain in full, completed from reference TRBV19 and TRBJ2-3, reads DGGITQSPKYLFRKEGQNVTLSCEQNLNHDAMYWYRQDPGQGLRLIYYSQIVNDFQKGDIAEGYSVSREKKESFPLTVTSAQKNPTAFYLCASSIGTGSKDTQYFGPGTRLTVL.

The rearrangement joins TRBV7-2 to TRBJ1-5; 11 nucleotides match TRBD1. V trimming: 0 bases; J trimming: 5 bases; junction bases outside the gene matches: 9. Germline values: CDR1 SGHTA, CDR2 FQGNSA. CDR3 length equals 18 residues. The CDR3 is CASSLAFPRDRGDQPQHF. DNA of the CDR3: TGTGCCAGCAGCTTAGCCTTCCCCAGGGACAGGGGGGATCAGCCCCAGCATTTT.

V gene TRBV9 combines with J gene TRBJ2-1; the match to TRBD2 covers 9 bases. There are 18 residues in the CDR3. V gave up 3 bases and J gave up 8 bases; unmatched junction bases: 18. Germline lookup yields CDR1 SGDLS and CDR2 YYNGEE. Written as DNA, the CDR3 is TGTGCCAGCAGCGCCCAGGGGGGGGCGGGAGGGCCTCGCGATGAGCAGTTCTTC. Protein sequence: CASSAQGGAGGPRDEQFF.

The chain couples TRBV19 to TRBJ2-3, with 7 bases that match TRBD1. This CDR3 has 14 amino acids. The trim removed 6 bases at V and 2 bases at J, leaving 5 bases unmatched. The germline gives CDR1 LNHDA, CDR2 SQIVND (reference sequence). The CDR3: CASRRGRDTDTQYF. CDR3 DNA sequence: TGTGCCAGTAGGAGGGGGCGCGACACAGATACGCAGTATTTT. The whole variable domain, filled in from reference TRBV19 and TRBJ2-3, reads DGGITQSPKYLFRKEGQNVTLSCEQNLNHDAMYWYRQDPGQGLRLIYYSQIVNDFQKGDIAEGYSVSREKKESFPLTVTSAQKNPTAFYLCASRRGRDTDTQYFGPGTRLTVL.

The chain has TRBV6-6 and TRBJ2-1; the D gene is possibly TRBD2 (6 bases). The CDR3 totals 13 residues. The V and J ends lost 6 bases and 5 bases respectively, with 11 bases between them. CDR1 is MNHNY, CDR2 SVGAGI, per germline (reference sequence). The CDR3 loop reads CASREGSDNEQFF. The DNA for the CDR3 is TGTGCCAGCAGGGAGGGCTCTGACAATGAGCAGTTCTTC.

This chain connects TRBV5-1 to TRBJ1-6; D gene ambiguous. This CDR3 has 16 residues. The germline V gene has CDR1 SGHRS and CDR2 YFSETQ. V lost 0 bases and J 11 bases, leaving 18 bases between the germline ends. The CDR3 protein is CASSLDGGSRLAPLHF. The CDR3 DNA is TGCGCCAGCAGCTTGGATGGCGGGTCGCGATTGGCACCCCTCCACTTT.

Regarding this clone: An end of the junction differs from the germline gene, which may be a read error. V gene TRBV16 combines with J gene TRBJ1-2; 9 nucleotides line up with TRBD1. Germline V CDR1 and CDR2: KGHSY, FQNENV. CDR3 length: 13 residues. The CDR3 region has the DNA TGTGCCAGCAGCCCAACCCGCACCGGGACAGGGCTCTTC. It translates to CASSPTRTGTGLF.

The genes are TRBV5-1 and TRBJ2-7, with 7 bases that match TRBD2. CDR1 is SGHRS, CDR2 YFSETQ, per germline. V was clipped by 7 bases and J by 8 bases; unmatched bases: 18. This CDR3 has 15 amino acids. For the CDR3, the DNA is TGCGCCAGCGAGGGGTCTAGCGGTGAACTACGAAAGCAGTACTTC. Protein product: CASEGSSGELRKQYF.

CDR3 DNA sequence: TGCGCCAGCAGTCAATCCTCCCGGGGGAGGATGTTGGGATCACCCCTCCACTTT. Amino acids: CASSQSSRGRMLGSPLHF. The genes are TRBV23-1 and TRBJ1-6, with a possible D match to TRBD1 (5 bases). TRBV23-1 falls under the ORF class, with uncertain function. This CDR3 has 18 amino acids. V gave up 0 bases and J gave up 10 bases, with 22 bases separating them.

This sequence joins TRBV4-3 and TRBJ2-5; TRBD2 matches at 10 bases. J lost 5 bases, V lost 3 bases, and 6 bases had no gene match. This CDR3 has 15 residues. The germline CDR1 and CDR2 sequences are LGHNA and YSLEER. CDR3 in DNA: TGCGCCAGCAGCCACCGAGCGGGAGGGGGGGAGACCCAGTACTTC. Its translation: CASSHRAGGGETQYF.

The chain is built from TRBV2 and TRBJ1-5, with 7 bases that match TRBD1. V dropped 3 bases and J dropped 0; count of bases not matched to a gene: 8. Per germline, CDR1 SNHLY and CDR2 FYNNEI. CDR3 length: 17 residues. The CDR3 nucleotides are TGTGCCAGCAGTGATCGTAGGGGGCCCGTTAGCAATCAGCCCCAGCATTTT. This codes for CASSDRRGPVSNQPQHF.

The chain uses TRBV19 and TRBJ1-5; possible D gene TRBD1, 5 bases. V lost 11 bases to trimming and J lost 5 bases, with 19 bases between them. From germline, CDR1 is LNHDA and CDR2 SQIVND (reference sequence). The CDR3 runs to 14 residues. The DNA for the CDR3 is TGTGCCTCCTCTCCACTGGGGGGATATCAGCCCCAGCATTTT. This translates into CASSPLGGYQPQHF.

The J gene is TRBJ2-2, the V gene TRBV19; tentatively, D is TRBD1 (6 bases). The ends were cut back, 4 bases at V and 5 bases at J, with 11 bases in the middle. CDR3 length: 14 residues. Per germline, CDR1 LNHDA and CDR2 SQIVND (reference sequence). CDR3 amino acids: CASSRGPGTGELFF. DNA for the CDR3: TGTGCCAGTAGTAGGGGGCCGGGGACCGGGGAGCTGTTTTTT.

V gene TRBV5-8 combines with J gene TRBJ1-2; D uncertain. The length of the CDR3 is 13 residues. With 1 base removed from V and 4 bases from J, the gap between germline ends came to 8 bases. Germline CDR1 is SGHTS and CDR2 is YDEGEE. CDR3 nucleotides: TGTGCCAGCAGCTTGTCAGGCATCTATGGCTACACCTTC. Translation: CASSLSGIYGYTF.

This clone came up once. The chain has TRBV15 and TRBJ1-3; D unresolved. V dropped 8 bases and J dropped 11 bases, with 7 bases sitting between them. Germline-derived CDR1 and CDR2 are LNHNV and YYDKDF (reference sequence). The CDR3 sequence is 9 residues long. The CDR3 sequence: CATLRAIYF. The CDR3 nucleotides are TGTGCCACCCTGAGGGCCATATATTTT. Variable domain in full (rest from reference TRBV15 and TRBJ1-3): DAMVIQNPRYQVTQFGKPVTLSCSQTLNHNVMYWYQQKSSQAPKLLFHYYDKDFNNEADTPDNFQSRRPNTSFCFLDIRSPGLGDTAMYLCATLRAIYFGEGSWLTVV.